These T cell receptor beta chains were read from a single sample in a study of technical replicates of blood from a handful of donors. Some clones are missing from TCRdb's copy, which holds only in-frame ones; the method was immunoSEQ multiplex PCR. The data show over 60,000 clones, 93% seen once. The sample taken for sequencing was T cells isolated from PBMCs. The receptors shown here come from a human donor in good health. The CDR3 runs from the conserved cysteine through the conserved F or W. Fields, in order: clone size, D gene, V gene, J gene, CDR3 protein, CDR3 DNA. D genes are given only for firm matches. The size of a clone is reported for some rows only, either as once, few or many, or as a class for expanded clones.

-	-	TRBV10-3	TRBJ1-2	CAISEGDRARGYTF	TGTGCCATCAGTGAAGGAGACCGAGCGCGTGGCTACACCTTC
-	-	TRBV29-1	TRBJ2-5	CSVTPPVPQETQYF	TGCAGCGTTACCCCTCCGGTACCTCAAGAGACCCAGTACTTC
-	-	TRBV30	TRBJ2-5	CAWSYNQETQYF	TGTGCCTGGAGTTACAACCAAGAGACCCAGTACTTC
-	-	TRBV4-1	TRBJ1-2	CASSQVSRAPSREGYTF	TGCGCCAGCAGCCAAGTGTCCCGGGCGCCTTCCCGGGAGGGCTACACCTTC
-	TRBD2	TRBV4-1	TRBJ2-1	CASSQGGLAGSEQFF	TGCGCCAGCAGCCAAGGGGGACTAGCGGGATCTGAGCAGTTCTTC
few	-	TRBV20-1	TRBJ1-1	CSVLSGAEAFF	TGCAGTGTCCTCTCAGGGGCTGAAGCTTTCTTT
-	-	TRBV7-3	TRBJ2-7	CASSGTPGAEQYF	TGTGCCAGCAGCGGGACTCCTGGTGCCGAGCAGTACTTC
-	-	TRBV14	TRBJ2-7	CASSLGLFTYEQYF	TGTGCCAGCAGCCTAGGACTATTTACCTACGAGCAGTACTTC
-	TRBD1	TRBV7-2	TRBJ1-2	CASSSRLPGQLNGYTF	TGTGCCAGCAGCTCCCGCTTGCCGGGACAGCTGAATGGCTACACCTTC
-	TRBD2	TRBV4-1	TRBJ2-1	CASSQDPGRGYNEQFF	TGCGCCAGCAGCCAAGATCCCGGGAGGGGTTACAATGAGCAGTTCTTC
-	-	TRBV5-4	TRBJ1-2	CASSGELMNYGYTF	TGTGCCAGCAGCGGGGAGCTGATGAACTATGGCTACACCTTC
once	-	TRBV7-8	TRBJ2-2	CASSLQGTGELFF	TGTGCCAGCAGCCTTCAGGGGACCGGGGAGCTGTTTTTT
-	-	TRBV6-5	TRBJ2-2	CASSRYAGELFF	TGTGCCAGCAGCCGCTATGCCGGGGAGCTGTTTTTT
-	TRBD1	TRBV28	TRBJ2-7	CASRQGFYEQYF	TGTGCCAGTAGACAGGGTTTCTACGAGCAGTACTTC
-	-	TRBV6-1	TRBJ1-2	CASSESAGVNYGYTF	TGTGCCAGCAGTGAATCGGCAGGGGTGAACTATGGCTACACCTTC
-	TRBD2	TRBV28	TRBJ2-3	CASSLLAGGDTQYF	TGTGCCAGCAGTTTATTAGCGGGAGGGGATACGCAGTATTTT
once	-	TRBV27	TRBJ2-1	CASSLRPISWNEQFF	TGTGCCAGCAGTTTGAGGCCGATAAGTTGGAATGAGCAGTTCTTC
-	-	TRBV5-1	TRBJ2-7	CASSLVTPETYEQYF	TGCGCCAGCAGCTTGGTTACACCCGAAACCTACGAGCAGTACTTC
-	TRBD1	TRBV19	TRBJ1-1	CASSLQGGGTEAFF	TGTGCCAGTAGTCTACAGGGGGGAGGGACTGAAGCTTTCTTT
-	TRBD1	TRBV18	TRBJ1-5	CASSPLCTDRGLVQPQHF	TGTGCCAGCTCACCACTGTGTACCGACAGGGGGCTAGTTCAGCCCCAGCATTTT
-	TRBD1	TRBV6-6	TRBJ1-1	CATRGPVMNTEAFF	TGTGCCACCAGGGGGCCAGTTATGAACACTGAAGCTTTCTTT
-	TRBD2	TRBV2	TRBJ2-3	CASRGGSLAYTDTQYF	TGTGCCAGCAGGGGGGGGAGCCTAGCCTACACAGATACGCAGTATTTT
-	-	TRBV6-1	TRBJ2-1	CASSEDTGGAEQFF	TGTGCCAGCAGTGAAGATACAGGAGGGGCGGAGCAGTTCTTC
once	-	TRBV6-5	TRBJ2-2	CASSYSGGNTGELFF	TGTGCCAGCAGTTACTCAGGCGGTAACACCGGGGAGCTGTTTTTT
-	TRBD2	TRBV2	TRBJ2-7	CASSDPGLAGYSSYEQYF	TGTGCCAGCAGTGATCCGGGACTAGCGGGATACTCATCCTACGAGCAGTACTTC
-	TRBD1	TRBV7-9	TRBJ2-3	CASSPGQGVDTQYF	TGTGCCAGCAGCCCCGGACAGGGGGTGGATACGCAGTATTTT
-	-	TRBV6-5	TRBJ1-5	CASSYEGGPSARPQHF	TGTGCCAGCAGTTACGAGGGGGGGCCTTCGGCGCGGCCCCAGCATTTT
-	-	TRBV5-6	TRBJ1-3	CASSIPSGGYTIYF	TGTGCCAGCAGCATTCCAAGCGGAGGGTACACCATATATTTT
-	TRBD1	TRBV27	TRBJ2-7	CASSFGDRNLRQYF	TGTGCCAGCAGTTTTGGGGACAGAAACTTACGGCAGTACTTC
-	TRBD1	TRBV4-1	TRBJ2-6	CASSQGQGISGANVLTF	TGCGCCAGCAGCCAAGGACAGGGAATATCAGGGGCCAACGTCCTGACTTTC
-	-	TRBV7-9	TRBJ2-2	CASSWAGANTGELFF	TGTGCCAGCAGCTGGGCGGGGGCTAACACCGGGGAGCTGTTTTTT
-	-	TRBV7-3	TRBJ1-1	CASSLTGQALLNTEAFF	TGTGCCAGCAGCTTAACGGGGCAGGCCCTCCTGAACACTGAAGCTTTCTTT
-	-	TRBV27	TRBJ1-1	CASSATVGGTEAFF	TGTGCCAGCAGTGCCACGGTGGGGGGCACTGAAGCTTTCTTT
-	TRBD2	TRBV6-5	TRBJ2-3	CASRTSGGADTQYF	TGTGCCAGCAGGACTAGCGGGGGGGCAGATACGCAGTATTTT
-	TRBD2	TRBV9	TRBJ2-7	CASSVDPSGGYYEQYF	TGTGCCAGCAGCGTAGATCCTAGCGGGGGCTACTACGAGCAGTACTTC
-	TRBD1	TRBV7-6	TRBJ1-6	CASSDPGTGYNSPLHF	TGTGCCAGCAGCGATCCAGGGACAGGCTATAATTCACCCCTCCACTTT
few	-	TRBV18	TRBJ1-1	CASSPPSRGLNTEAFF	TGTGCCAGCTCACCGCCGTCTCGCGGTTTGAACACTGAAGCTTTCTTT
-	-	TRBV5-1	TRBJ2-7	CASSLSSGSSYEQYF	TGCGCCAGCAGCTTGAGCTCGGGTAGCTCCTACGAGCAGTACTTC
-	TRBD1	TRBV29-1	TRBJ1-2	CSGGDSINYGYTF	TGCAGCGGAGGGGACAGCATTAACTATGGCTACACCTTC
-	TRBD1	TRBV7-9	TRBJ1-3	CASSLAPGGGFSGNTIYF	TGTGCCAGCAGCTTAGCCCCAGGGGGCGGTTTCTCTGGAAACACCATATATTTT